This entry lists 7 T cell receptor beta chains sequenced from one sample in a study of cytomegalovirus exposure and HLA in healthy donors (TCRdb year 2017). The library was prepared using the immunoSEQ multiplex PCR assay. A mixture of 60 forward primers for TCR Vbeta segments and 13 reverse primers for TCR Jbeta segments was used in the multiplex PCR. Drawn from immuneACCESS, this table holds only the in-frame rearrangements with V and J called that TCRdb kept. Clones are partly lost; checked studies trace under half to an unresolved V gene and leave the rest unexplained. The table for this sample lists 200,000 to 250,000 clones; around four fifths of them were counted only once. Around 3.9% of the sample is in the top ten clones. Source material: PBMCs. The receptors stem from a male donor in good health and CMV-seronegative.

V gene TRBV27 combines with J gene TRBJ2-5; unclear D gene. The germline V gene has CDR1 MNHEY and CDR2 SMNVEV (reference sequence). Trimming took 7 bases from V and 2 from J, leaving 11 bases between them. The CDR3 spans 13 residues. Here the CDR3 reads CASTSSPQETQYF. The CDR3 DNA reads TGTGCCAGCACCTCGTCCCCGCAAGAGACCCAGTACTTC.

The chain is built from TRBV5-1 and TRBJ1-5, with D hard to call. The CDR3 extends over 16 amino acids. CDR1 is SGHRS and CDR2 is YFSETQ in the germline V gene. Trimming left V 4 bases short and J 0 bases short, with 14 bases between. The CDR3 sequence is CASSHNPGVSNQPQHF. The CDR3 region has the DNA TGCGCCAGCAGCCACAACCCCGGAGTTAGCAATCAGCCCCAGCATTTT.

This sequence joins TRBV7-9 and TRBJ1-4; TRBD1 matches at 9 bases. Germline V CDR1 and CDR2: SEHNR, FQNEAQ (reference sequence). The CDR3 length is 14 residues. Trimming at V came to 5 bases and at J to 8 bases, leaving 6 bases not matched to a gene. Here the CDR3 DNA reads TGTGCCAGCAGCCACCGGGACAGGGCAGAAAAACTGTTTTTT. It codes for CASSHRDRAEKLFF.

This clone appeared a single time. The rearrangement links TRBV7-3 to TRBJ2-2, with D possibly being TRBD2 (7 bases). Germline V gene lookup returns CDR1 SGHTA and CDR2 FQGTGA. The CDR3 spans 16 residues. Between the trimmed V and J ends, which lost 4 bases and 5 bases, there was a span of 17 bases. In DNA form, the CDR3 reads TGTGCCAGCAGCTCGAAAGGGGGGGGCAGTACCGGGGAGCTGTTTTTT. Translated: CASSSKGGGSTGELFF.

CDR3 nucleotides: TGTGCCAGCAGCGTTAGCGGGAGATGGGGCTACGAGCAGTACTTC. It codes for CASSVSGRWGYEQYF. The chain recombines TRBV9 with TRBJ2-7; 9 positions match TRBD2. Germline trimming cut 2 bases from V and 3 bases from J; bases unmatched to any gene: 6. Germline V gene sequence: CDR1 SGDLS, CDR2 YYNGEE. The CDR3 has 15 amino acids. Full variable domain (remainder filled in from reference TRBV9 and TRBJ2-7): DSGVTQTPKHLITATGQRVTLRCSPRSGDLSVYWYQQSLDQGLQFLIQYYNGEERAKGNILERFSAQQFPDLHSELNLSSLELGDSALYFCASSVSGRWGYEQYFGPGTRLTVT.

This clone was detected a few times. The chain is built from TRBV5-4 and TRBJ1-5, with D hard to call. The CDR3 loop spans 12 amino acids. Trimming left V 3 bases short and J 5 bases short, with 6 bases between. CDR1 is SGHNT and CDR2 is YYREEE in the germline V gene (reference sequence). The CDR3 spells CASSSPDQPQHF. The CDR3 coding sequence is TGTGCCAGCAGCTCCCCCGATCAGCCCCAGCATTTT.

Only a few counts were recorded for this clone. The genes are TRBV29-1 and TRBJ2-5; 10 bases are shared with TRBD2. V lost 7 bases to trimming and J lost 6 bases; unmatched junction nucleotides: 5. The length of the CDR3 is 12 residues. Germline V gene lookup returns CDR1 SQVTM and CDR2 ANQGSEA. The CDR3 region has the DNA TGCAGCGCTGGACTAGCGGAGCAGACCCAGTACTTC. It specifies CSAGLAEQTQYF.